This T cell receptor beta chain derives from a study of shared clonotypes between healthy human individuals. The assay was immunoSEQ multiplex PCR, and TCRdb's table has in-frame clones only and misses some. The sample shows approximately 1.5 million clones, 97% to 99% of them seen only once. Comment on this clone: Antigen: not known.

This CDR3 is 14 amino acids long. V was clipped by 6 bases and J by 4 bases, with 16 bases between them. Germline V CDR1 and CDR2: SQVTM, ANQGSEA. Study conclusions and caveats: Approximately 5% was the fraction of naive CD4 clonotypes found shared across a few donors.

Sequences were obtained from naive CD4+ T cells sorted from blood. Subset indicated: CD45RA+ positively selected. The receptor was isolated from a man aged 25 to 40 in good health. The J gene is TRBJ2-1, the V gene TRBV29-1, with TRBD2 as a possible D gene (5 bases). CDR3 sequence: CSVESGRRYNEQFF. The CDR3 DNA reads as TGCAGCGTAGAAAGCGGAAGACGATACAATGAGCAGTTCTTC.